This TCR beta chain derives from a study of blood T cell repertoires in COVID-19. Study context: The United States, Italy and Spain supplied acute and convalescent COVID-19 samples.

This clone was counted a single time. Some clones are missing from TCRdb's copy, which holds only in-frame ones; the method was immunoSEQ multiplex PCR. Among fewer than 65,000 clones listed, 85% to 90% were seen once. The CDR3 covers 12 residues. V was shortened by 1 base and J by 6 bases, with 6 bases between the two germline ends. Germline CDR1 is KGHDR and CDR2 is SFDVKD. The material sequenced was peripheral blood. The V and J genes are TRBV24-1 and TRBJ2-7, with D perhaps matching TRBD2 (5 bases). This clonotype was sampled from a woman aged 60-70 years with COVID-19, enrolled during active disease. The chain's CDR3 is CATSDFSGEQYF. The CDR3 region has the DNA TGTGCCACCAGTGATTTCAGCGGCGAGCAGTACTTC.